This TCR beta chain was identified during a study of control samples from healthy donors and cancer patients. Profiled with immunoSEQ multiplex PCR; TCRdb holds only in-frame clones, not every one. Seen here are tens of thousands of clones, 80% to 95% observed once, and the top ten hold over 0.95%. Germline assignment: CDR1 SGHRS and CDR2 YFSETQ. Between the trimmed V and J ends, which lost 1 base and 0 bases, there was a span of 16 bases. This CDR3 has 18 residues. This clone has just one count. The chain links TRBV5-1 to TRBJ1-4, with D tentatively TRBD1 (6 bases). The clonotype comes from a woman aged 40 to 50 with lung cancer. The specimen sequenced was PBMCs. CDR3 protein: CASSLRRQDDPTNEKLFF. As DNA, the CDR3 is TGCGCCAGCAGCTTGAGGAGACAGGATGATCCAACTAATGAAAAACTGTTTTTT. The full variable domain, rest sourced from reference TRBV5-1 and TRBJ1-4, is KAGVTQTPRYLIKTRGQQVTLSCSPISGHRSVSWYQQTPGQGLQFLFEYFSETQRNKGNFPGRFSGRQFSNSRSEMNVSTLELGDSALYLCASSLRRQDDPTNEKLFFGSGTQLSVL.